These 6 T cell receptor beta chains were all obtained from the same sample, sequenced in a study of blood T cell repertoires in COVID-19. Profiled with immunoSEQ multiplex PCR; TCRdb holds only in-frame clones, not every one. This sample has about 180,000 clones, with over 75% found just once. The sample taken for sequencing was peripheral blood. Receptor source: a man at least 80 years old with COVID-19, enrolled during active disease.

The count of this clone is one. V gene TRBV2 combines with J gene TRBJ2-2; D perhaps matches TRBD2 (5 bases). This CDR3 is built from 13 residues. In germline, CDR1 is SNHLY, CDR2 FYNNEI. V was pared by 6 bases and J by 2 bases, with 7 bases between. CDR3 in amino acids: CASRRTNTGELFF. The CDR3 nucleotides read TGTGCCAGCAGACGGACTAACACCGGGGAGCTGTTTTTT.

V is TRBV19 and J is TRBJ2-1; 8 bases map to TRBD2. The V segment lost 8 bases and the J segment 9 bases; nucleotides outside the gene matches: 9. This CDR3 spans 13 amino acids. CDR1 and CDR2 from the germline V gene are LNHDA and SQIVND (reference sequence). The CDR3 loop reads CASPTGLGSEQFF. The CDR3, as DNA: TGTGCCAGTCCTACGGGACTAGGGAGTGAGCAGTTCTTC.

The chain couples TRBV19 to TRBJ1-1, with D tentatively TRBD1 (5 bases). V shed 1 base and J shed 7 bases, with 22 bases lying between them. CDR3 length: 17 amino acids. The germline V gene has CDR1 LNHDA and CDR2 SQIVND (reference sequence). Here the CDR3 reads CASSIGAWGGRLNEAFF. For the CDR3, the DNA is TGTGCCAGTAGTATAGGGGCCTGGGGGGGACGCCTTAATGAAGCTTTCTTT.

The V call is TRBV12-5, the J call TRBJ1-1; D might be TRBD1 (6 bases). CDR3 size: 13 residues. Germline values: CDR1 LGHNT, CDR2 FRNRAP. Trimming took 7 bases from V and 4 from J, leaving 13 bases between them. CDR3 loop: CASERGRGTEAFF. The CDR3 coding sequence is TGTGCTAGTGAGCGAGGCAGGGGCACTGAAGCTTTCTTT.

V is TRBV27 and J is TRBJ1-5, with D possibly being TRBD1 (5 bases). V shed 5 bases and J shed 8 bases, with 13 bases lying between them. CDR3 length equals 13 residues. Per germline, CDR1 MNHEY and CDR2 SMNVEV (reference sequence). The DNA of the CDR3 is TGTGCCAGCAGTCCCACAGGTCAAGAGCCCCAGCATTTT. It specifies CASSPTGQEPQHF.

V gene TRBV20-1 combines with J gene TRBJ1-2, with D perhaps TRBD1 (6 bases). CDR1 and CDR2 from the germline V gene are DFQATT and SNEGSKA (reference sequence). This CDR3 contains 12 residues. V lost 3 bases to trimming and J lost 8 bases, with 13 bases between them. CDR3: CSASAGVGGYTF. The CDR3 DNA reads TGCAGTGCTAGTGCAGGGGTTGGCGGCTACACCTTC.